This T cell receptor (beta chain) was sequenced during a study of T cell responses to AZD1222 COVID-19 vaccine. Notes on the study in general: Among spike-specific TCRs, nearly half reportedly target unmutated variant regions. Among those given AZD1222, only five or six were seropositive at baseline. Along spike, vaccine-associated CD4 TCRs were found throughout, with dominance at 160-218 and 743-854. The donor cohort was predominantly white British with a female majority, and clonal diversity may have been underestimated.

This clone has just one count. Its antigen is as yet unknown. Germline V gene sequence: CDR1 SNHLY, CDR2 FYNNEI. This CDR3 is built from 14 residues. Unmatched junction bases numbered 6, after V lost 8 bases and J lost 5 bases. The data were produced by immunoSEQ multiplex PCR, yet TCRdb's version contains in-frame clones alone and is incomplete. The sample records about 110,000 clones, about 95% being singletons. The clonotype was recovered from an adult who received the AZD1222 COVID-19 vaccine. The chain links TRBV2 to TRBJ2-2; TRBD2 agrees at 9 bases. Material: peripheral blood, obtained 28 days after the second AZD1222 dose. CDR3 amino acids: CASGGGARTGELFF. The CDR3 DNA is TGTGCCAGCGGCGGGGGGGCGCGGACCGGGGAGCTGTTTTTT.